This T cell receptor beta chain was documented in a study of blood T cell repertoires in COVID-19. On the study more broadly: Sources were T cells, B-cell-depleted T cells, or PBMCs; the material itself was cDNA or gDNA.

The CDR3 consists of 13 residues. CDR1 and CDR2 from the germline V gene are SGHTA and FQGTGA. V lost 5 bases and J 5 bases, leaving 12 bases between the germline ends. Repertoires were generated with immunoSEQ multiplex PCR, while TCRdb's copy carries only in-frame clones and drops some. The repertoire includes 65,000 to 90,000 clones, 90% to 95% of them detected once, and about 5.8% sits in the top ten. This clonotype originated in a human donor in a cohort sampled during active COVID-19. The sequencing sample was made of peripheral blood. This rearrangement joins TRBV7-3 to TRBJ2-5; possible D gene TRBD1, 6 bases. CDR3 DNA sequence: TGTGCCAGCAGCCAGACAGGCCGTGAGACCCAGTACTTC. Translating gives CASSQTGRETQYF.